These T cell receptor beta chains were read from a single sample in a study of T cell responses to AZD1222 COVID-19 vaccine. TCRdb's copy holds only in-frame clones and misses some; the assay was immunoSEQ multiplex PCR. The table has 130,000 to 150,000 clones, 90% seen once. The specimen comprised peripheral blood, sampled on day 0 of AZD1222 vaccination. The source is an adult in good health. Each CDR3 is given with its conserved first and last residue. A D gene is named only where the DNA matches it firmly. Not every row has a clone size; where given, it reads once, few, many or a size class.

CDR3aa: CARRIDRRWGYGYTF
CDR3nt: TGTGCCAGAAGAATTGACAGGAGGTGGGGGTATGGCTACACCTTC
len: 15
j_gene: TRBJ1-2
v_gene: TRBV5-3
d_gene: NA
abundance: NA

CDR3aa: CASITAEGSISAGELFF
CDR3nt: TGTGCCAGCATTACCGCAGAGGGATCGATCTCGGCCGGGGAGCTGTTTTTT
len: 17
j_gene: TRBJ2-2
v_gene: TRBV2
d_gene: NA
abundance: once

CDR3aa: CAWAEGRRNTEAFF
CDR3nt: TGTGCCTGGGCGGAGGGCAGGAGGAACACTGAAGCTTTCTTT
len: 14
j_gene: TRBJ1-1
v_gene: TRBV30
d_gene: NA
abundance: NA

CDR3aa: CASGPKADRGAFF
CDR3nt: TGTGCTAGTGGCCCCAAGGCGGACAGGGGAGCTTTCTTT
len: 13
j_gene: TRBJ1-1
v_gene: TRBV12-5
d_gene: TRBD1
abundance: few

CDR3aa: CAISESTGAFLNEQFF
CDR3nt: TGTGCCATCAGTGAGTCGACAGGGGCCTTTCTAAATGAGCAGTTCTTC
len: 16
j_gene: TRBJ2-1
v_gene: TRBV10-3
d_gene: TRBD1
abundance: few

CDR3aa: CATSALGSYEQFF
CDR3nt: TGTGCCACCAGTGCCCTGGGATCATATGAGCAGTTCTTC
len: 13
j_gene: TRBJ2-1
v_gene: TRBV24-1
d_gene: NA
abundance: NA

CDR3aa: CASSQAGTEGYEQYF
CDR3nt: TGTGCCAGCTCACAAGCCGGGACAGAGGGGTACGAGCAGTACTTC
len: 15
j_gene: TRBJ2-7
v_gene: TRBV18
d_gene: TRBD1
abundance: NA

CDR3aa: CASSLGTSGREEQFF
CDR3nt: TGTGCCAGCAGCTTAGGGACTAGCGGGAGGGAGGAGCAGTTCTTC
len: 15
j_gene: TRBJ2-1
v_gene: TRBV7-3
d_gene: TRBD2
abundance: NA

CDR3aa: CASSLGTGTSEQYF
CDR3nt: TGTGCCAGCAGCTTAGGTACAGGGACCTCCGAGCAGTACTTC
len: 14
j_gene: TRBJ2-7
v_gene: TRBV11-2
d_gene: NA
abundance: NA

CDR3aa: CAWVTGGDTQYF
CDR3nt: TGTGCCTGGGTTACCGGGGGGGATACGCAGTATTTT
len: 12
j_gene: TRBJ2-3
v_gene: TRBV30
d_gene: TRBD2
abundance: once

CDR3aa: CASSWGQSGNTIYF
CDR3nt: TGCGCCAGCAGCTGGGGACAGTCTGGAAACACCATATATTTT
len: 14
j_gene: TRBJ1-3
v_gene: TRBV5-1
d_gene: TRBD1
abundance: NA

CDR3aa: CASSQTGVGSNQPQHF
CDR3nt: TGTGCCAGCAGCCAGACAGGGGTGGGGAGCAATCAGCCCCAGCATTTT
len: 16
j_gene: TRBJ1-5
v_gene: TRBV5-5
d_gene: TRBD1
abundance: NA

CDR3aa: CASSPGVGYTF
CDR3nt: TGTGCCAGCTCTCCGGGGGTTGGCTACACCTTC
len: 11
j_gene: TRBJ1-2
v_gene: TRBV27
d_gene: NA
abundance: NA

CDR3aa: CSGNRGGTGELFF
CDR3nt: TGCAGCGGAAACAGGGGGGGCACCGGGGAGCTGTTTTTT
len: 13
j_gene: TRBJ2-2
v_gene: TRBV29-1
d_gene: NA
abundance: once

CDR3aa: CASRGTERAEAFF
CDR3nt: TGTGCCAGCAGAGGGACTGAGAGGGCTGAAGCTTTCTTT
len: 13
j_gene: TRBJ1-1
v_gene: TRBV12-3/TRBV12-4
d_gene: NA
abundance: NA

CDR3aa: CASSLTMVAGELFF
CDR3nt: TGTGCCAGCAGCTTAACGATGGTCGCCGGGGAGCTGTTTTTT
len: 14
j_gene: TRBJ2-2
v_gene: TRBV11-3
d_gene: NA
abundance: NA

CDR3aa: CAWSGGGTEKLFF
CDR3nt: TGTGCCTGGAGTGGGGGGGGTACTGAAAAACTGTTTTTT
len: 13
j_gene: TRBJ1-4
v_gene: TRBV30
d_gene: NA
abundance: NA

CDR3aa: CASRRDSYYEQYF
CDR3nt: TGTGCCAGCAGGAGGGACAGTTACTACGAGCAGTACTTC
len: 13
j_gene: TRBJ2-7
v_gene: TRBV27
d_gene: TRBD1
abundance: NA

CDR3aa: CASGPPGYGSPLHF
CDR3nt: TGTGCCAGCGGCCCGCCGGGTTACGGTTCACCCCTCCACTTT
len: 14
j_gene: TRBJ1-6
v_gene: TRBV5-4
d_gene: NA
abundance: once

CDR3aa: CASSSDSGVSLFF
CDR3nt: TGTGCCAGCTCGTCCGACAGCGGGGTATCACTGTTTTTT
len: 13
j_gene: TRBJ1-4
v_gene: TRBV18
d_gene: NA
abundance: NA

CDR3aa: CASSFHGGGPGNEQFF
CDR3nt: TGTGCCAGCAGCTTCCATGGGGGGGGTCCAGGGAATGAGCAGTTCTTC
len: 16
j_gene: TRBJ2-1
v_gene: TRBV7-9
d_gene: TRBD2
abundance: NA

CDR3aa: CASSLSPGAGNEQFF
CDR3nt: TGTGCCAGCAGCTTGAGCCCGGGAGCGGGCAATGAGCAGTTCTTC
len: 15
j_gene: TRBJ2-1
v_gene: TRBV5-5
d_gene: NA
abundance: NA

CDR3aa: CAWSQTGVTGNTIYF
CDR3nt: TGTGCCTGGAGTCAAACAGGGGTAACTGGAAACACCATATATTTT
len: 15
j_gene: TRBJ1-3
v_gene: TRBV30
d_gene: TRBD1
abundance: few

CDR3aa: CASSQAVGQASGNTIYF
CDR3nt: TGTGCCAGCAGCCAAGCTGTAGGACAGGCTTCTGGAAACACCATATATTTT
len: 17
j_gene: TRBJ1-3
v_gene: TRBV4-2
d_gene: TRBD1
abundance: NA

CDR3aa: CAAGTYYEQYF
CDR3nt: TGTGCCGCGGGCACTTACTACGAGCAGTACTTC
len: 11
j_gene: TRBJ2-7
v_gene: TRBV3-1/TRBV3-2
d_gene: NA
abundance: NA

CDR3aa: CASSLGWTSGYNEQFF
CDR3nt: TGTGCCAGCAGCTTAGGATGGACTAGCGGGTACAATGAGCAGTTCTTC
len: 16
j_gene: TRBJ2-1
v_gene: TRBV11-3
d_gene: TRBD2
abundance: few

CDR3aa: CASNSAQANYGYTF
CDR3nt: TGTGCCAGCAACTCGGCCCAAGCTAACTATGGCTACACCTTC
len: 14
j_gene: TRBJ1-2
v_gene: TRBV6-5
d_gene: NA
abundance: NA

CDR3aa: CASSQDLAGGPYNEQFF
CDR3nt: TGTGCCAGCTCACAAGACCTAGCGGGAGGGCCCTACAATGAGCAGTTCTTC
len: 17
j_gene: TRBJ2-1
v_gene: TRBV18
d_gene: TRBD2
abundance: NA

CDR3aa: CASSQQGARDEQYF
CDR3nt: TGTGCCAGCAGCCAACAGGGGGCGCGCGACGAGCAGTACTTC
len: 14
j_gene: TRBJ2-7
v_gene: TRBV2
d_gene: TRBD1
abundance: NA

CDR3aa: CASSEYGGQGNSPLHF
CDR3nt: TGTGCCAGCAGTGAATATGGGGGACAGGGGAATTCACCCCTCCACTTT
len: 16
j_gene: TRBJ1-6
v_gene: TRBV25-1
d_gene: TRBD1
abundance: NA

CDR3aa: CASSPGRFQNYEQYF
CDR3nt: TGTGCCAGCAGTCCAGGGAGGTTCCAGAACTACGAGCAGTACTTC
len: 15
j_gene: TRBJ2-7
v_gene: TRBV6-5
d_gene: NA
abundance: NA

CDR3aa: CASSLGLGQGNSPLHF
CDR3nt: TGCGCCAGCAGCTTGGGACTTGGACAGGGGAATTCACCCCTCCACTTT
len: 16
j_gene: TRBJ1-6
v_gene: TRBV5-1
d_gene: TRBD1
abundance: NA

CDR3aa: CASTLGPYNEQFF
CDR3nt: TGTGCCAGCACCTTGGGGCCCTACAATGAGCAGTTCTTC
len: 13
j_gene: TRBJ2-1
v_gene: TRBV2
d_gene: NA
abundance: NA

CDR3aa: CASSLRSGSPYNEQFF
CDR3nt: TGCGCCAGCAGCTTGAGGTCAGGGAGCCCCTACAATGAGCAGTTCTTC
len: 16
j_gene: TRBJ2-1
v_gene: TRBV5-1
d_gene: NA
abundance: NA

CDR3aa: CASSSPRGGTSGSDEQFF
CDR3nt: TGTGCCAGCAGTTCTCCTCGCGGGGGGACTAGCGGGAGCGATGAGCAGTTCTTC
len: 18
j_gene: TRBJ2-1
v_gene: TRBV6-2/TRBV6-3
d_gene: TRBD2
abundance: NA

CDR3aa: CASSSASSETQYF
CDR3nt: TGCGCCAGCAGCTCCGCCTCTTCGGAGACCCAGTACTTC
len: 13
j_gene: TRBJ2-5
v_gene: TRBV5-1
d_gene: NA
abundance: NA

CDR3aa: CASSRRANTEAFF
CDR3nt: TGTGCCAGTAGTCGACGGGCTAACACTGAAGCTTTCTTT
len: 13
j_gene: TRBJ1-1
v_gene: TRBV19
d_gene: NA
abundance: NA

CDR3aa: CASSQGGGQPNYGYTF
CDR3nt: TGTGCCAGCAGCCAGGGGGGGGGACAGCCTAACTATGGCTACACCTTC
len: 16
j_gene: TRBJ1-2
v_gene: TRBV14
d_gene: TRBD1
abundance: NA

CDR3aa: CASSLARGSTEAFF
CDR3nt: TGTGCCAGCAGCTTAGCCCGGGGGAGCACTGAAGCTTTCTTT
len: 14
j_gene: TRBJ1-1
v_gene: TRBV7-9
d_gene: NA
abundance: NA

CDR3aa: CASSLNLYGTEAFF
CDR3nt: TGCGCCAGCAGCCTTAACTTGTATGGCACTGAAGCTTTCTTT
len: 14
j_gene: TRBJ1-1
v_gene: TRBV5-1
d_gene: NA
abundance: NA

CDR3aa: CASRSTSGTTDTQYF
CDR3nt: TGTGCCAGCAGATCGACTAGCGGGACCACAGATACGCAGTATTTT
len: 15
j_gene: TRBJ2-3
v_gene: TRBV11-1
d_gene: TRBD2
abundance: once

CDR3aa: CATSDGRGIGEKLFF
CDR3nt: TGTGCCACCAGTGATGGCAGGGGGATTGGTGAAAAACTGTTTTTT
len: 15
j_gene: TRBJ1-4
v_gene: TRBV24-1
d_gene: TRBD1
abundance: once

CDR3aa: CASSREPWGHPVLGHGYTF
CDR3nt: TGTGCCAGCAGCCGGGAACCATGGGGACATCCCGTCCTTGGCCATGGCTACACCTTC
len: 19
j_gene: TRBJ1-2
v_gene: TRBV11-2
d_gene: NA
abundance: NA

CDR3aa: CASSEIGTGVYGYTF
CDR3nt: TGTGCCAGCAGTGAAATAGGGACAGGGGTTTATGGCTACACCTTC
len: 15
j_gene: TRBJ1-2
v_gene: TRBV2
d_gene: TRBD1
abundance: NA

CDR3aa: CASSPRGWDQNTEAFF
CDR3nt: TGCGCCAGCAGCCCGAGGGGTTGGGACCAAAACACTGAAGCTTTCTTT
len: 16
j_gene: TRBJ1-1
v_gene: TRBV4-1
d_gene: NA
abundance: NA

CDR3aa: CASSLGLYEQYF
CDR3nt: TGTGCCAGCAGTTTAGGCCTGTACGAGCAGTACTTC
len: 12
j_gene: TRBJ2-7
v_gene: TRBV12-3/TRBV12-4
d_gene: NA
abundance: once

CDR3aa: CASTEDRGFINQPQHF
CDR3nt: TGTGCCAGCACCGAGGACAGGGGCTTTATTAATCAGCCCCAGCATTTT
len: 16
j_gene: TRBJ1-5
v_gene: TRBV6-6
d_gene: TRBD1
abundance: NA

CDR3aa: CASSLTSGSYNEQFF
CDR3nt: TGCGCCAGCAGCTTAACTAGCGGGTCCTACAATGAGCAGTTCTTC
len: 15
j_gene: TRBJ2-1
v_gene: TRBV5-1
d_gene: TRBD2
abundance: NA

CDR3aa: CASSFRGPENEKLFF
CDR3nt: TGCGCCAGCAGCTTCAGGGGACCGGAGAATGAAAAACTGTTTTTT
len: 15
j_gene: TRBJ1-4
v_gene: TRBV5-1
d_gene: NA
abundance: few

CDR3aa: CASSPGTGHYGYTF
CDR3nt: TGTGCCAGCAGTCCCGGGACAGGGCACTATGGCTACACCTTC
len: 14
j_gene: TRBJ1-2
v_gene: TRBV27
d_gene: TRBD1
abundance: NA

CDR3aa: CASSTRTGASYNEQFF
CDR3nt: TGTGCCAGCAGCACCCGGACAGGGGCCTCCTACAATGAGCAGTTCTTC
len: 16
j_gene: TRBJ2-1
v_gene: TRBV7-2
d_gene: TRBD1
abundance: NA

CDR3aa: CASSLTGTVNTEAFF
CDR3nt: TGCGCCAGCAGCTTAACCGGGACAGTGAACACTGAAGCTTTCTTT
len: 15
j_gene: TRBJ1-1
v_gene: TRBV5-1
d_gene: TRBD1
abundance: NA

CDR3aa: CASSIFTPLSYNEQFF
CDR3nt: TGTGCCAGTAGTATCTTCACACCCCTCTCCTACAATGAGCAGTTCTTC
len: 16
j_gene: TRBJ2-1
v_gene: TRBV19
d_gene: NA
abundance: NA

CDR3aa: CASSLVGGGYTF
CDR3nt: TGTGCCAGCAGCTTGGTCGGTGGTGGCTACACCTTC
len: 12
j_gene: TRBJ1-2
v_gene: TRBV5-5
d_gene: NA
abundance: NA

CDR3aa: CASSQRRRTGYNSPLHF
CDR3nt: TGTGCCAGCAGCCAAAGGAGGAGGACAGGCTATAATTCACCCCTCCACTTT
len: 17
j_gene: TRBJ1-6
v_gene: TRBV3-1/TRBV3-2
d_gene: TRBD1
abundance: NA

CDR3aa: CASSLPAFGRSSYNSPLHF
CDR3nt: TGTGCCAGCAGCTTACCCGCATTTGGTAGAAGCTCCTATAATTCACCCCTCCACTTT
len: 19
j_gene: TRBJ1-6
v_gene: TRBV7-8
d_gene: NA
abundance: NA

CDR3aa: CASSQGGSVSIKQFF
CDR3nt: TGCGCCAGCAGCCAGGGCGGGAGTGTTTCTATTAAGCAGTTCTTC
len: 15
j_gene: TRBJ2-1
v_gene: TRBV4-1
d_gene: TRBD2
abundance: NA

CDR3aa: CASSFAESYEQYF
CDR3nt: TGTGCCAGCAGTTTTGCAGAGTCCTACGAGCAGTACTTC
len: 13
j_gene: TRBJ2-7
v_gene: TRBV27
d_gene: NA
abundance: NA

CDR3aa: CASSDGTGNTGELFF
CDR3nt: TGTGCCAGCAGTGACGGGACAGGGAACACCGGGGAGCTGTTTTTT
len: 15
j_gene: TRBJ2-2
v_gene: TRBV6-4
d_gene: TRBD1
abundance: few